Presented here are 5 T cell receptor beta chains from one specimen sequenced in a study of a mutant IDH1 vaccine in newly diagnosed glioma. Their target antigens are unknown. Time point denoted: week 5, during vaccination. In the vaccine, a single dose held 300 ug of the mutant IDH1 20-mer peptide, along with topical imiquimod. The method was immunoSEQ multiplex PCR; TCRdb's version includes in-frame clones alone and lacks a portion of them. The data hold about 58,000 clones, with around 80% observed a single time. This material consisted of PBMCs, taken from a glioma patient whose treatment included an IDH1 peptide vaccine. These receptors were taken from a woman aged 45 to 65 with glioma.

V gene TRBV10-3 combines with J gene TRBJ1-1, with D possibly matching TRBD1 (5 bases). The CDR3 length is 14 residues. Germline CDR1 is ENHRY and CDR2 is SYGVKD. V was trimmed by 0 bases and J by 10 bases, leaving 15 bases between them. CDR3 residues: CAISESIGGLGAFF. The CDR3 nucleotides are TGTGCCATCAGTGAGTCGATTGGGGGACTAGGAGCTTTCTTT.

This clone came up once. The V call is TRBV21-1, the J call TRBJ2-3; the table assigns TRBD2, which was not confirmed against the DNA. TRBV21-1 is classified as a pseudogene. This CDR3 spans 20 amino acids. The CDR3 DNA follows: TGTGCCAGCAGCAAAGTGAGACTAGCGGGGGGTCCTTGGGACACAGATACGCAGTATTTT. Its translation is CASSKVRLAGGPWDTDTQYF.

This rearrangement joins TRBV28 to TRBJ1-5; 8 nucleotides match TRBD1. The V segment lost 6 bases and the J segment 7 bases; nucleotides outside the gene matches: 11. The CDR3 has 15 residues. Germline V gives CDR1 MDHEN, CDR2 SYDVKM. CDR3 nucleotides: TGTGCCAGCAGGGTGGTGGACAGGGACTTGCAGCCCCAGCATTTT. The encoded protein is CASRVVDRDLQPQHF.

The CDR3 sequence is CASSEIRGAEAFF. The CDR3 bases are TGTGCCAGCAGTGAAATCAGGGGCGCTGAAGCTTTCTTT. The V gene is TRBV2, the J gene TRBJ1-1, with D possibly TRBD1 on 6 matching bases. The CDR3 is 13 amino acids. The germline V and J ends were trimmed by 2 bases and 6 bases, with 10 bases remaining between them. Germline V gene sequence: CDR1 SNHLY, CDR2 FYNNEI. Using reference TRBV2 and TRBJ1-1 for the parts outside the CDR3, the full variable domain is EPEVTQTPSHQVTQMGQEVILRCVPISNHLYFYWYRQILGQKVEFLVSFYNNEISEKSEIFDDQFSVERPDGSNFTLKIRSTKLEDSAMYFCASSEIRGAEAFFGQGTRLTVV.

The chain joins TRBV29-1 to TRBJ2-5; D ambiguous. Germline CDR1 is SQVTM and CDR2 is ANQGSEA. V was shortened by 7 bases and J by 1 base, with 13 bases between the two germline ends. The CDR3 consists of 13 residues. CDR3 in amino acids: CSGKGTFQETQYF. As DNA, the CDR3 is TGCAGCGGTAAGGGCACCTTCCAAGAGACCCAGTACTTC.